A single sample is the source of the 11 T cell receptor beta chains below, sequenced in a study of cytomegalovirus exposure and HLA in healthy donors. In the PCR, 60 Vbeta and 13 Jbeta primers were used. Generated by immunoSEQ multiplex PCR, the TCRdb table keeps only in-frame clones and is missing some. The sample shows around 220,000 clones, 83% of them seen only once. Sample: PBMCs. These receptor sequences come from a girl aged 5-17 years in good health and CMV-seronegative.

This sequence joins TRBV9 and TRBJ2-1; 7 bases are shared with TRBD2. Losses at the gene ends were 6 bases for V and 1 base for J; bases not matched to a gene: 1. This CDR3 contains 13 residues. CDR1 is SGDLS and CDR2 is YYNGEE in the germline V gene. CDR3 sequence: CASNGGSYNEQFF. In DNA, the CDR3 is TGTGCCAGCAACGGGGGGTCCTACAATGAGCAGTTCTTC.

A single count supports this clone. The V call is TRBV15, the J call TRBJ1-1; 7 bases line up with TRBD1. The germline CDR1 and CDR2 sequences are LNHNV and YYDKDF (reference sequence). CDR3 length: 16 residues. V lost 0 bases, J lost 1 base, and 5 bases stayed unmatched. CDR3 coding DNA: TGTGCCACCAGCAGAGATTTTAGACAGGGGAACACTGAAGCTTTCTTT. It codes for CATSRDFRQGNTEAFF.

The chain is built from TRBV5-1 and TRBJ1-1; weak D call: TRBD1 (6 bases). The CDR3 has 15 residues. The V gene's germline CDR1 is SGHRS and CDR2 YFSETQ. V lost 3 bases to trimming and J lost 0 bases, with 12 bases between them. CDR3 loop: CASSYTDRMNTEAFF. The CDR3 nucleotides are TGCGCCAGCAGCTACACGGACAGAATGAACACTGAAGCTTTCTTT.

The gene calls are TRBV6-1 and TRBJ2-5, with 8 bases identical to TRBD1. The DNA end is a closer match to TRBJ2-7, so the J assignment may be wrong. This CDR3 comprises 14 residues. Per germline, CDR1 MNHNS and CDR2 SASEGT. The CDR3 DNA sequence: TGTGCCAGCAGAGACAGGGGTTTCACCTACGAGCAGTACTTC. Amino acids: CASRDRGFTYEQYF.

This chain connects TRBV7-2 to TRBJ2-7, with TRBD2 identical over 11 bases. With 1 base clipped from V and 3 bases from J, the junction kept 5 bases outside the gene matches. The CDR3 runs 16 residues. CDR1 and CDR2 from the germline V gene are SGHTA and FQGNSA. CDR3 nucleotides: TGTGCCAGCAGCTTAGGAATACTAGCGGGGGTCTACGAGCAGTACTTC. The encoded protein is CASSLGILAGVYEQYF.

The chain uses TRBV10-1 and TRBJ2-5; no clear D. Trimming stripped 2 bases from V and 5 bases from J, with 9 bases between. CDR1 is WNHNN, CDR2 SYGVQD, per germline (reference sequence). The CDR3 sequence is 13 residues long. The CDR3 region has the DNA TGCGCCAGCAGTGAGATTACAAGTGAGACCCAGTACTTC. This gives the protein CASSEITSETQYF.

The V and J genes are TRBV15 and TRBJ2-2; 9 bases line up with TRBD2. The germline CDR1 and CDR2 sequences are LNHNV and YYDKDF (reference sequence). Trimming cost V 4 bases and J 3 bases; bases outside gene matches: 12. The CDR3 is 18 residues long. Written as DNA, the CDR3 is TGTGCCACCAGCACCAGGGGAGCGGGGGGAAAATACACCGGGGAGCTGTTTTTT. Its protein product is CATSTRGAGGKYTGELFF.

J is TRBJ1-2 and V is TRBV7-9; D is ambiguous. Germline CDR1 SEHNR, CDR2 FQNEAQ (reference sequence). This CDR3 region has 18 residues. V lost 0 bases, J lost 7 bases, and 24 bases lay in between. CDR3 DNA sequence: TGTGCCAGCAGCTTAGCCCGCTCTGAGAGGATTGGCATTAGTGGCTACACCTTC. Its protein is CASSLARSERIGISGYTF.

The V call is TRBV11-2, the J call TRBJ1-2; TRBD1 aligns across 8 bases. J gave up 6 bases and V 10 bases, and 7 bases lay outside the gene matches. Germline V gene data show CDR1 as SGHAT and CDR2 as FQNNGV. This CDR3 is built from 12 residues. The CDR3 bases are TGTGCCATCATGGGGACAGGAGATGGCTACACCTTC. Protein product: CAIMGTGDGYTF.

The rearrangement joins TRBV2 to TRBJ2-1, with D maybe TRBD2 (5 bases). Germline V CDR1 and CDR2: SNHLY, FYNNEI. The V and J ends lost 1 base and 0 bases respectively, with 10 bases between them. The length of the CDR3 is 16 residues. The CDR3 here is CASSEGEGPSYNEQFF. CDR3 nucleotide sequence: TGTGCCAGCAGTGAAGGAGAGGGCCCCTCCTACAATGAGCAGTTCTTC.

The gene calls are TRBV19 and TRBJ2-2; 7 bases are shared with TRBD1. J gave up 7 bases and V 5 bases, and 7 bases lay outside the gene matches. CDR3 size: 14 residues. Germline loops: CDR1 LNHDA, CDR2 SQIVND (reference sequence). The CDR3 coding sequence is TGTGCCAGTAGTCTGAGGGGGCGGAGCGGGGAGCTGTTTTTT. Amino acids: CASSLRGRSGELFF.